The rows below give T cell receptor beta chains drawn from one sample of a study of T cell changes during pregnancy in multiple sclerosis. The protocol was immunoSEQ multiplex PCR, while the TCRdb copy is restricted to in-frame clones and leaves out a portion. The sample has 70,000 to 95,000 clones, 85% to 95% seen once. The sequences come from peripheral blood, collected in the first trimester of pregnancy. The receptors come from a female donor with multiple sclerosis, enrolled in a pregnancy study. CDR3s include the opening cysteine and the closing phenylalanine or tryptophan. Each record gives: J gene, D gene, V gene, clone size, CDR3 protein, CDR3 DNA. D genes are given only for firm matches. Some rows have no size entry. The others give once, few or many, or a class for an expanded clone.

j_call: TRBJ1-6
d_call: TRBD1
v_call: TRBV5-6
clone_size: -
cdr3_aa: CASSFNAGTGGSPLHF
cdr3_nt: TGTGCCAGCAGCTTCAATGCCGGGACAGGGGGTTCACCCCTCCACTTT

j_call: TRBJ2-3
d_call: TRBD1
v_call: TRBV9
clone_size: -
cdr3_aa: CASSTRQGRTDTQYF
cdr3_nt: TGTGCCAGCAGCACACGACAGGGACGCACAGATACGCAGTATTTT

j_call: TRBJ2-7
d_call: -
v_call: TRBV27
clone_size: -
cdr3_aa: CVSSTLDTAYEQYF
cdr3_nt: TGTGTCAGCAGTACGTTAGACACTGCCTACGAGCAGTACTTC

j_call: TRBJ1-5
d_call: -
v_call: TRBV18
clone_size: -
cdr3_aa: CASSPSRGAPKNSNQPQHF
cdr3_nt: TGTGCCAGCTCACCGAGTCGGGGGGCGCCGAAGAATAGCAATCAGCCCCAGCATTTT

j_call: TRBJ1-5
d_call: -
v_call: TRBV6-5
clone_size: -
cdr3_aa: CASSYRENQPQHF
cdr3_nt: TGTGCCAGCAGTTACAGGGAGAATCAGCCCCAGCATTTT

j_call: TRBJ2-3
d_call: -
v_call: TRBV14
clone_size: -
cdr3_aa: CASSLFGTDTQYF
cdr3_nt: TGTGCCAGCAGCTTATTCGGCACAGATACGCAGTATTTT

j_call: TRBJ1-1
d_call: -
v_call: TRBV18
clone_size: -
cdr3_aa: CASSFTGTTEAFF
cdr3_nt: TGTGCCAGCTCATTTACAGGGACCACTGAAGCTTTCTTT

j_call: TRBJ1-6
d_call: -
v_call: TRBV30
clone_size: -
cdr3_aa: CAWTPRGSYNSPLHF
cdr3_nt: TGTGCCTGGACCCCCCGGGGCTCCTATAATTCACCCCTCCACTTT

j_call: TRBJ1-5
d_call: -
v_call: TRBV7-8
clone_size: -
cdr3_aa: CASSPTRLTGYGQPQHF
cdr3_nt: TGTGCCAGCAGCCCGACCCGACTTACAGGGTATGGTCAGCCCCAGCATTTT

j_call: TRBJ2-7
d_call: -
v_call: TRBV30
clone_size: once
cdr3_aa: CAWSVHKYEQYF
cdr3_nt: TGTGCCTGGAGTGTACACAAATACGAGCAGTACTTC

j_call: TRBJ1-6
d_call: -
v_call: TRBV7-2
clone_size: -
cdr3_aa: CASSPYSLRIRASPLHF
cdr3_nt: TGTGCCAGCAGCCCATACAGCCTCCGGATCAGAGCTTCACCCCTCCACTTT

j_call: TRBJ2-3
d_call: -
v_call: TRBV5-5
clone_size: -
cdr3_aa: CASSSSGTALDTQYF
cdr3_nt: TGTGCCAGCAGCTCCTCCGGGACTGCCCTTGATACGCAGTATTTT